What follows are 10 T cell receptor beta chains derived from one specimen sequenced in a study of blood T cells in healthy people across ages. Using a J-beta primer mix together with a sample-barcoded 5' primer, a second PCR was run for roughly 6 to 11 cycles. One entry per CDR3 protein results from TCRdb running MiXCR on the 5' RACE reads. The sample consists of fewer than 2 million distinct CDR3 sequences, around 40% of them appearing once. The sample comprised blood. Receptor source: a human donor in good health.

Only a few counts were recorded for this clonotype. V gene TRBV18 combines with J gene TRBJ1-2, with a weak D call TRBD1 (5 bases). CDR3 length equals 15 residues. In germline, CDR1 is KGHSH, CDR2 LQKENI. The germline V and J ends were trimmed by 6 bases and 0 bases, with 14 bases remaining between them. The CDR3 nucleotides are TGTGCCAGCTCCCAGGGCGAGGGGCCTAACTATGGCTACACCTTC. This translates into CASSQGEGPNYGYTF.

CDR3 residues: CASSRWSGGIGEQFF. CDR3 DNA sequence: TGTGCCAGCAGCCGGTGGTCAGGGGGCATCGGTGAGCAGTTCTTC. The chain links TRBV11-2 to TRBJ2-1, with TRBD1 matching 8 bases. The CDR3 consists of 15 residues. In germline, CDR1 is SGHAT, CDR2 FQNNGV. Unmatched junction bases numbered 12, after V lost 5 bases and J lost 9 bases.

This clonotype has more than one count but fewer than ten. The genes are TRBV7-9 and TRBJ2-7; D call uncertain. The length of the CDR3 is 14 residues. Trimming left V 4 bases short and J 4 bases short, with 14 bases between. Germline V gene sequence: CDR1 SEHNR, CDR2 FQNEAQ (reference sequence). The CDR3 coding sequence is TGTGCCAGCAGCTCGGACGGACGTAGGTACGAGCAGTACTTC. This translates into CASSSDGRRYEQYF.

This clonotype has more than one count but fewer than ten. CDR3 nucleotides: TGCAGTGCTAGGGCCCCTTCAGGGGGGGGGAATGAGCAGTTCTTC. Protein: CSARAPSGGGNEQFF. The chain carries TRBV20-1 and TRBJ2-1, with D perhaps being TRBD1 or TRBD2 (7 bases each). CDR1 and CDR2 (germline): DFQATT, SNEGSKA (reference sequence). The CDR3 loop spans 15 amino acids. V lost 3 bases, J lost 7 bases, and 19 bases lay in between.

V and J are TRBV12-3 or TRBV12-4 and TRBJ1-1; D unclear. V was pared by 1 base and J by 6 bases, with 18 bases between. The CDR3 contains 16 residues. The CDR3 DNA is TGTGCCAGCAGTTTAGGGCCACCTGGGTCCTATTCTGAAGCTTTCTTT. Encoded protein: CASSLGPPGSYSEAFF.

This sequence joins TRBV3-1 and TRBJ2-5, with 8 bases matching TRBD1. Trimming took 1 base from V and 11 from J; bases not matched to a gene: 3. The CDR3 sequence is 12 residues long. CDR1 is LGHDT and CDR2 is YNNKEL in the germline V gene (reference sequence). The CDR3 protein is CASSQVTGGQYF. In DNA form, the CDR3 reads TGTGCCAGCAGCCAAGTAACAGGGGGGCAGTACTTC.

The genes are TRBV6-1 and TRBJ1-1; 7 bases fit TRBD1. J lost 0 bases, V lost 6 bases, and 4 bases had no gene match. CDR3 length: 14 residues. The V gene's germline CDR1 is MNHNS and CDR2 SASEGT. This chain's CDR3 is CASRSGQMNTEAFF. DNA of the CDR3: TGTGCCAGCAGATCGGGACAGATGAACACTGAAGCTTTCTTT.

This clonotype was found a few times. The rearrangement uses TRBV20-1 and TRBJ2-1; 7 bases map to TRBD1. The CDR3 length is 14 residues. V was clipped by 3 bases and J by 10 bases; unmatched bases: 12. Germline-derived CDR1 and CDR2 are DFQATT and SNEGSKA (reference sequence). The CDR3 here is CSARDRQGPLEQFF. CDR3 nucleotide sequence: TGCAGTGCTAGGGACAGGCAGGGTCCACTAGAGCAGTTCTTC.

This clonotype has just one count. An end of the junction differs from the germline gene, which may be a read error. This chain links TRBV6-5 with TRBJ1-5, with D hard to call. CDR1 and CDR2 (germline): MNHEY, SVGAGI. The CDR3 contains 16 residues. CDR3 nucleotide sequence: TGTGCCAGCAGTTACGGACGGTACGATAGCAATCAGCTCCAGCATTTT. Translated: CASSYGRYDSNQLQHF.

With respect to this clonotype: One junction end disagrees with the germline gene, perhaps due to a read error. The CDR3 spells CSVSTGANYDYTF. CDR3 nucleotides: TGCAGCGTTTCGACAGGCGCCAACTATGACTACACCTTC. This rearrangement joins TRBV29-1 to TRBJ1-2, with D possibly TRBD1 on 6 matching bases. CDR1 SQVTM and CDR2 ANQGSEA come from the germline V gene. CDR3 length equals 13 residues.